The 21 T cell receptor beta chains in this list originate from one sample, sequenced in a study of regulatory T cells in long-lasting Graves disease. Stated time point: newly diagnosed GD, antithyroid drugs for less than 3 months. PBMC-extracted RNA yielded the TCR library. Arm-PCR of CDR3 regions and iRepertoire HTBI primers were the basis on which TCR beta libraries were built. TCRdb reprocessed the multiplex PCR reads via MiXCR and lists one record per CDR3 protein. The table includes about 440,000 distinct CDR3 sequences, just under 15% detected once. This sample also belongs to another study, concerning T cells in Graves' hyperthyroidism and ophthalmopathy.

Material: peripheral blood mononuclear cells (PBMCs), obtained at new diagnosis, from a patient treated with antithyroid drugs. The receptor source for this set is a woman aged 25 to 39 with Graves disease.

The V gene is TRBV19, the J gene TRBJ2-7; 9 positions match TRBD2. The ends lost 5 bases at V and 7 bases at J; junction bases unmatched: 9. The CDR3 contains 14 residues. CDR1 and CDR2 from the germline V gene are LNHDA and SQIVND (reference sequence). This CDR3 is CASSGPGLAEEQYF. CDR3 nucleotides: TGTGCCAGTAGTGGACCGGGACTAGCTGAAGAGCAGTACTTC.

This clonotype has ten or more counts. The CDR3 reads CSASGASPALKGISSDTQYF. The CDR3 DNA sequence: TGCAGTGCTAGTGGGGCCTCCCCCGCACTTAAGGGGATTTCGTCAGATACGCAGTATTTT. The chain recombines TRBV20-1 with TRBJ2-3; possibly TRBD1 for D (5 bases). CDR1 is DFQATT and CDR2 is SNEGSKA in the germline V gene (reference sequence). The germline V and J ends were trimmed by 3 bases and 4 bases, with 32 bases remaining between them. The CDR3 covers 20 residues.

This clonotype was counted at least ten times. V usage is TRBV29-1 and J usage is TRBJ1-1; D is uncertain. The CDR3 length is 12 residues. The ends were cut back, 5 bases at V and 2 bases at J, with 9 bases in the middle. CDR1 SQVTM and CDR2 ANQGSEA come from the germline V gene. The CDR3 region is CSVLPGNTEAFF. The CDR3 nucleotides read TGCAGCGTTCTGCCGGGCAACACTGAAGCTTTCTTT.

This clonotype was detected many times. V and J are TRBV15 and TRBJ2-1; D might be TRBD1 (6 bases). Trimming removed 3 bases from V and 3 bases from J, with 12 bases in between. CDR1 LNHNV and CDR2 YYDKDF come from the germline V gene (reference sequence). CDR3 length: 15 residues. The CDR3 protein is CATSSGKDSYNEQFF. DNA for the CDR3: TGTGCCACCAGCAGTGGGAAGGACAGCTACAATGAGCAGTTCTTC.

J is TRBJ1-3 and V is TRBV6-2 or TRBV6-3, with D perhaps matching TRBD1 (5 bases). CDR1 and CDR2 (germline): MNHEY, SVGEGT. V shed 2 bases and J shed 1 base, with 6 bases lying between them. This CDR3 contains 14 residues. CDR3 loop: CASSYRQSGNTIYF. CDR3 DNA sequence: TGTGCCAGCAGTTACAGACAGTCTGGAAACACCATATATTTT.

There are many counts of this clonotype. The chain carries TRBV27 and TRBJ1-5; D gene unclear. The V gene's germline CDR1 is MNHEY and CDR2 SMNVEV (reference sequence). Trimming left V 3 bases short and J 2 bases short, with 8 bases between. The CDR3 is made up of 14 amino acids. The CDR3 DNA sequence: TGTGCCAGCAGTTTGGGATTCGGCAATCAGCCCCAGCATTTT. This gives the protein CASSLGFGNQPQHF.

The rearrangement joins TRBV5-1 to TRBJ2-7, with D tentatively TRBD1 (6 bases). The CDR3 has 15 residues. Deletions cut 5 bases from V and 2 bases from J, with 17 bases between. In germline, CDR1 is SGHRS, CDR2 YFSETQ. In DNA, the CDR3 is TGCGCCAGCAGGCCCCCGACAGGTCGTACCTACGAGCAGTACTTC. Translating gives CASRPPTGRTYEQYF. Together with reference TRBV5-1 and TRBJ2-7, the CDR3 gives the full variable domain: KAGVTQTPRYLIKTRGQQVTLSCSPISGHRSVSWYQQTPGQGLQFLFEYFSETQRNKGNFPGRFSGRQFSNSRSEMNVSTLELGDSALYLCASRPPTGRTYEQYFGPGTRLTVT.

This clonotype was picked up many times. The chain recombines TRBV11-2 with TRBJ2-1, with D tentatively TRBD2 (6 bases). The CDR3 is made up of 17 amino acids. The V gene's germline CDR1 is SGHAT and CDR2 FQNNGV. The V end was cut by 1 base, the J end by 4 bases, with 17 bases between. CDR3 sequence reads: CASSLGGTSRFYNEQFF. The CDR3 coding sequence is TGTGCCAGCAGCTTAGGAGGTACTAGCAGATTTTACAATGAGCAGTTCTTC.

A note on this clonotype: The CDR3 carries no conserved terminal phenylalanine or tryptophan, so it likely arises from a read error. Because the CDR3's place on the DNA is in doubt, the DNA is left out and the CDR3 is given as listed by TCRdb. The chain combines TRBV5-6 with TRBJ2-1. The CDR3 extends over 14 residues, inclusive of both ends. Germline CDR1 and CDR2: SGHDT and YYEEEE. The CDR3 loop reads CASSLGPNYNERFL.

This clonotype showed up many times. The chain combines TRBV5-1 with TRBJ2-2, with 9 bases fitting TRBD2. Germline assignment: CDR1 SGHRS and CDR2 YFSETQ. The CDR3 totals 15 residues. Germline trimming cut 1 base from V and 6 bases from J; bases unmatched to any gene: 4. CDR3 DNA: TGCGCCAGCAGCTTGATGCTAGCGGGACCCGGGGAGCTGTTTTTT. This encodes CASSLMLAGPGELFF.

About this clonotype: This may stem from a read error, because a much larger clone lies one nucleotide away. This chain connects TRBV7-3 to TRBJ2-7; 8 bases align to TRBD2. The trim removed 2 bases at V and 7 bases at J, leaving 10 bases unmatched. This CDR3 is built from 15 residues. Germline V gene lookup returns CDR1 SGHTA and CDR2 FQGTGA. The CDR3 reads CASSLFGTRGNEQYF. Here the CDR3 DNA reads TGTGCCAGCAGCTTATTTGGGACTAGGGGGAATGAGCAGTACTTC.

This clonotype was observed many times. The chain uses TRBV20-1 and TRBJ1-1; no definite D call. The CDR3 loop spans 12 amino acids. V was shortened by 3 bases and J by 8 bases, with 13 bases between the two germline ends. From germline, CDR1 is DFQATT and CDR2 SNEGSKA (reference sequence). Here the CDR3 DNA reads TGCAGTGCTAGCCCTCAGGCCCTAGAAGCTTTCTTT. Amino acids: CSASPQALEAFF.

This clonotype was counted ten times or more. The genes are TRBV29-1 and TRBJ2-3; maybe TRBD1 (5 bases). Germline CDR1 and CDR2: SQVTM and ANQGSEA. Trimming removed 4 bases at V and 2 bases at J, with 22 bases between. The CDR3 length is 17 residues. The CDR3 DNA follows: TGCAGCGTTGTGGCGCTTTTTCGGGTAGGGGACACAGATACGCAGTATTTT. Encoded protein: CSVVALFRVGDTDTQYF.

Many counts were recorded for this clonotype. V gene TRBV15 combines with J gene TRBJ2-1; 13 bases are a match to TRBD2. Germline lookup yields CDR1 LNHNV and CDR2 YYDKDF (reference sequence). V was pared by 0 bases and J by 2 bases, with 10 bases of the junction left unmatched. This CDR3 has 20 residues. The CDR3 bases are TGTGCCACCAGCAGAGATCGGCTTCAGACTAGCGGGAGGACCTACAATGAGCAGTTCTTC. Translating gives CATSRDRLQTSGRTYNEQFF.

The sample holds many counts of this clonotype. The CDR3 region is CSASFWDRERTDTQYF. CDR3 sequence (DNA): TGCAGTGCTAGTTTTTGGGACAGGGAGAGGACAGATACGCAGTATTTT. The chain couples TRBV20-1 to TRBJ2-3; 9 positions agree with TRBD1. V shed 3 bases, J shed 3 bases, and the junction held 10 bases outside the gene matches. Germline values: CDR1 DFQATT, CDR2 SNEGSKA (reference sequence). The CDR3 contains 16 residues.

This chain uses TRBV19 with TRBJ1-5; no clear D. Germline CDR1 reads LNHDA; CDR2 reads SQIVND (reference sequence). V lost 1 base to trimming and J lost 4 bases, with 8 bases between them. The CDR3 totals 14 residues. The CDR3, as DNA: TGTGCCAGTAGTATAGTGGAAGGAAATCAGCCCCAGCATTTT. It codes for CASSIVEGNQPQHF.

This clonotype has ten or more counts. This chain joins TRBV29-1 and TRBJ1-4, with 7 bases lining up with TRBD1. The V segment lost 5 bases and the J segment 1 base; nucleotides outside the gene matches: 7. Per germline, CDR1 SQVTM and CDR2 ANQGSEA. The CDR3 runs to 15 residues. In DNA form, the CDR3 reads TGCAGCGTTTGGGACAGCCGAGTAACTAATGAAAAACTGTTTTTT. It translates to CSVWDSRVTNEKLFF.

In this sample, this clonotype turned up many times. The chain carries TRBV20-1 and TRBJ1-4, with a weak D call TRBD1 (5 bases). The CDR3 runs 13 residues. Germline values: CDR1 DFQATT, CDR2 SNEGSKA (reference sequence). The ends were cut back, 3 bases at V and 3 bases at J, with 8 bases in the middle. The CDR3 reads CSASRGANEKLFF. CDR3 coding DNA: TGCAGTGCTAGTCGGGGGGCTAATGAAAAACTGTTTTTT.

Remarks on this clonotype: Just one base apart from a much larger clone, this may be a read error. V is TRBV7-3 and J is TRBJ2-1, with 10 nucleotides matching TRBD2. The germline gives CDR1 SGHTA, CDR2 FQGTGA. This CDR3 spans 16 amino acids. CDR3 DNA: TGTGTCAGCAGCTTCCTAGCGGGAGAGGGGAAGAATGAGCAGTTCTTC. Its protein product is CVSSFLAGEGKNEQFF.

This clonotype appeared many times. The rearrangement links TRBV7-3 to TRBJ2-3; 8 nucleotides line up with TRBD1. The CDR3 loop spans 14 amino acids. Germline-derived CDR1 and CDR2 are SGHTA and FQGTGA. With V trimmed by 4 bases and J by 2 bases, 2 bases remained unmatched. CDR3 nucleotides: TGTGCCAGCAGCTCACAGGGGGACACAGATACGCAGTATTTT. As protein: CASSSQGDTDTQYF.

The table lists this clonotype with a few counts. The chain carries TRBV19 and TRBJ2-1; 7 positions agree with TRBD1. V shed 7 bases and J 8 bases; nucleotides not matched to a gene: 11. The V gene's germline CDR1 is LNHDA and CDR2 SQIVND (reference sequence). The CDR3 length is 14 residues. CDR3 DNA sequence: TGTGCCAGTACCGTGGACAGGAGTCGGGATGAGCAGTTCTTC. Translation: CASTVDRSRDEQFF.